This T cell receptor beta chain was sequenced for a study of T cells in Graves' hyperthyroidism and ophthalmopathy. On the study more broadly: Peripheral blood was taken when the disease was first diagnosed, before any treatment began. Study-level findings and limits: Peripheral blood also featured most of the thyroid clonotypes expanded above 0.001.

Germline V gives CDR1 DFQATT, CDR2 SNEGSKA (reference sequence). Trimming took off 0 bases at V and 1 base at J, with 10 bases between the two ends. The CDR3 is 14 amino acids. The hyperthyroidism was newly diagnosed and had lasted under 2 months; the patients were aged 18 to 65. TCR beta CDR3 regions were amplified from RNA. An initial round of RT-PCR targeting the TCR CDR3 relied on the HTBI primer set. TCRdb recomputed calls from the multiplex PCR reads with MiXCR, one row per CDR3 protein. The data contain approximately 510,000 distinct CDR3 sequences, about 20% of them seen just once; the ten biggest clones take up more than 20%. This clonotype was found a few times. What it binds is unknown.

The clonotype was recovered from a man aged 18 to 30 with Graves' hyperthyroidism. Material: blood. This rearrangement joins TRBV20-1 to TRBJ2-7, with D unclear. CDR3 bases: TGCAGTGCTAGAGATGGGTACGGATCCTACGAGCAGTACTTC. This translates into CSARDGYGSYEQYF.